The 29 T cell receptor beta chains given below trace back to one sample, sequenced in a study of cytomegalovirus exposure and HLA in healthy donors. The PCR was carried out with 60 Vbeta primers and 13 Jbeta primers. Clones were read by immunoSEQ multiplex PCR, and TCRdb kept only the in-frame ones, dropping some. This table holds about 140,000 clones, around 81% found once. Sequencing was performed on PBMCs. These receptors came from a male donor in good health and CMV-seronegative.

This chain connects TRBV7-3 to TRBJ1-5; possibly TRBD1 for D (6 bases). Trimming removed 2 bases at V and 7 bases at J, with 12 bases between. CDR3 length: 14 residues. The germline V gene has CDR1 SGHTA and CDR2 FQGTGA. The CDR3 sequence: CASSLGRGGQPQHF. CDR3 bases: TGTGCCAGCAGCTTAGGCAGGGGCGGCCAGCCCCAGCATTTT. Full variable domain (missing parts from reference TRBV7-3 and TRBJ1-5): GAGVSQTPSNKVTEKGKYVELRCDPISGHTALYWYRQSLGQGPEFLIYFQGTGAADDSGLPNDRFFAVRPEGSVSTLKIQRTERGDSAVYLCASSLGRGGQPQHFGDGTRLSIL.

This clone has a single count. V and J are TRBV5-6 and TRBJ2-7; D perhaps matches TRBD2 (5 bases). The CDR3 has 13 amino acids. V was clipped by 0 bases and J by 5 bases, with 9 bases between them. The V gene's germline CDR1 is SGHDT and CDR2 YYEEEE. CDR3 DNA sequence: TGTGCCAGCAGCTTGGGAGGGATCCACGAGCAGTACTTC. Protein product: CASSLGGIHEQYF.

The rearrangement uses TRBV27 and TRBJ1-1; possible D gene TRBD1, 5 bases. CDR1 and CDR2 (germline): MNHEY, SMNVEV (reference sequence). The CDR3 length is 14 residues. V was trimmed by 6 bases and J by 10 bases, leaving 21 bases between them. This CDR3 reads CASSWGESPLRAFF. The CDR3 DNA is TGTGCCAGCAGCTGGGGCGAAAGCCCACTGAGAGCTTTCTTT.

The genes are TRBV6-1 and TRBJ1-5; D uncertain. Trimming removed 4 bases from V and 4 bases from J, with 5 bases in between. CDR1 and CDR2 from the germline V gene are MNHNS and SASEGT. CDR3 length: 12 residues. The CDR3 reads CASSALNQPQHF. The CDR3 DNA sequence: TGTGCCAGCAGTGCCCTGAATCAGCCCCAGCATTTT.

V usage is TRBV5-1 and J usage is TRBJ2-6; 9 bases map to TRBD2. Trimming at V came to 3 bases and at J to 0 bases, leaving 4 bases not matched to a gene. The CDR3 loop spans 17 amino acids. Germline lookup yields CDR1 SGHRS and CDR2 YFSETQ. The CDR3: CASSSGTSFSGANVLTF. For the CDR3, the DNA is TGCGCCAGCAGCTCCGGGACTAGCTTCTCTGGGGCCAACGTCCTGACTTTC.

This clone showed up just a few times. The chain employs TRBV10-3 and TRBJ2-1; 8 bases align to TRBD2. J was trimmed by 6 bases and V by 6 bases; bases with no gene match: 7. The CDR3 runs to 14 residues. Germline CDR1 reads ENHRY; CDR2 reads SYGVKD. The CDR3 is CAIRPGLGSNEQFF. CDR3 DNA sequence: TGTGCCATCAGACCGGGACTAGGGAGCAATGAGCAGTTCTTC.

The genes are TRBV4-2 and TRBJ1-6, with TRBD1 as a possible D gene (5 bases). In germline, CDR1 is LGHNA, CDR2 YNFKEQ. The CDR3 extends over 18 amino acids. V lost 0 bases, J lost 1 base, and 13 bases lay in between. The CDR3, as DNA: TGTGCCAGCAGCCAAGAATTCCGACAGCCTTCCTATAATTCACCCCTCCACTTT. As protein: CASSQEFRQPSYNSPLHF.

The chain recombines TRBV6-5 with TRBJ2-2; D is possibly TRBD1 (7 bases). CDR1 and CDR2 from the germline V gene are MNHEY and SVGAGI. The V gene lost 6 bases and the J gene lost 3 bases, with 14 bases spanning the gap. CDR3 length equals 15 residues. CDR3 coding DNA: TGTGCCAGCAGCCCCCGGGGGACAGACACCGGGGAGCTGTTTTTT. This translates into CASSPRGTDTGELFF.

About this clone itself: This sample includes further DNA sequences coding for the same CDR3. The chain has TRBV19 and TRBJ1-1; D might be TRBD1 (5 bases). The CDR3 is 11 amino acids. V lost 5 bases and J lost 5, with 6 bases in between. Looked up from germline, CDR1 is LNHDA and CDR2 is SQIVND (reference sequence). The CDR3 DNA reads TGTGCCAGTAGTCGACAGACTGAAGCTTTCTTT. It encodes CASSRQTEAFF.

The rearrangement links TRBV6-5 to TRBJ1-6; the D gene is possibly TRBD1 (5 bases). Trimming shortened V by 6 bases and J by 3 bases, and 9 bases separated the two germline ends. From germline, CDR1 is MNHEY and CDR2 SVGAGI. The CDR3 covers 14 residues. CDR3 coding DNA: TGTGCCAGCAGGGCAGGGATCTATAATTCACCCCTCCACTTT. It codes for CASRAGIYNSPLHF.

The CDR3 DNA is TGTGCCAGCTCACGAAGACAAGGGGAGCTGTTTTTT. As protein: CASSRRQGELFF. The chain couples TRBV9 to TRBJ2-2; D is unclear. CDR1 is SGDLS and CDR2 is YYNGEE in the germline V gene. V lost 7 bases, J lost 8 bases, and 12 bases lay in between. The CDR3 contains 12 residues.

This rearrangement joins TRBV14 to TRBJ2-3; D is unresolved. Trimming took 5 bases from V and 1 from J, leaving 16 bases between them. This CDR3 spans 16 amino acids. Germline V gene lookup returns CDR1 SGHDN and CDR2 FVKESK. CDR3 in amino acids: CASSFNTAVGTDTQYF. The DNA for the CDR3 is TGTGCCAGCAGCTTTAACACTGCGGTCGGCACAGATACGCAGTATTTT.

This clone was counted at least ten times. This chain joins TRBV2 and TRBJ1-1; 9 bases are shared with TRBD1. The CDR3 is 14 residues long. CDR1 and CDR2 from the germline V gene are SNHLY and FYNNEI. The junction had 4 bases not matched to a gene; V was cut back by 7 bases and J by 1 base. CDR3 amino acids: CASNRGQGNTEAFF. CDR3 sequence (DNA): TGTGCCAGCAACCGGGGACAGGGGAACACTGAAGCTTTCTTT.

This chain uses TRBV16 with TRBJ2-7; 9 bases fit TRBD1. V dropped 4 bases and J dropped 5; count of bases not matched to a gene: 9. CDR1 is KGHSY, CDR2 FQNENV, per germline. The CDR3 has 15 amino acids. CDR3 coding DNA: TGTGCCAGCAGCCCGCACACCACAGGGGGCCACGAGCAGTACTTC. It specifies CASSPHTTGGHEQYF. The complete variable domain, with remaining parts taken from reference TRBV16 and TRBJ2-7, reads GEEVAQTPKHLVRGEGQKAKLYCAPIKGHSYVFWYQQVLKNEFKFLISFQNENVFDETGMPKERFSAKCLPNSPCSLEIQATKLEDSAVYFCASSPHTTGGHEQYFGPGTRLTVT.

This clone was detected a few times. The V call is TRBV5-1, the J call TRBJ2-1; TRBD1 is a possible D gene (6 bases). The CDR3 extends over 15 amino acids. Germline V gives CDR1 SGHRS, CDR2 YFSETQ. Trimming pared 4 bases from V and 1 base from J, leaving 12 bases between. The CDR3 bases are TGCGCCAGCAGCCTCAAGACAGGATCCTACAATGAGCAGTTCTTC. It specifies CASSLKTGSYNEQFF.

This rearrangement joins TRBV6-1 to TRBJ1-5, with D possibly TRBD1 on 5 matching bases. Between the trimmed V and J ends, which lost 8 bases and 5 bases, there was a span of 7 bases. In germline, CDR1 is MNHNS, CDR2 SASEGT. The CDR3 totals 11 residues. Here the CDR3 reads CASSGDQPQHF. DNA of the CDR3: TGTGCCAGCTCGGGGGATCAGCCCCAGCATTTT.

The chain joins TRBV19 to TRBJ1-1; D is ambiguous. V lost 8 bases to trimming and J lost 2 bases, with 18 bases between them. The CDR3 extends over 15 amino acids. CDR1 is LNHDA and CDR2 is SQIVND in the germline V gene (reference sequence). The CDR3 spells CASGRGLSSNTEAFF. The DNA for the CDR3 is TGTGCCAGTGGTCGTGGGCTGAGCAGTAACACTGAAGCTTTCTTT.

With regard to this clone: It is likely a read error, because the conserved phenylalanine at the end of the CDR3 is missing. The chain has TRBV6-5 and TRBJ1-5, with D possibly TRBD1 on 6 matching bases. The germline V and J ends were trimmed by 6 bases and 6 bases, with 15 bases remaining between them. The CDR3 covers 14 residues. The germline V gene has CDR1 MNHEY and CDR2 SVGAGI. The CDR3 DNA follows: TGTGCCAGCAGCTATCAGGGGCACGGTCAGCCCCAGCATTCT. It codes for CASSYQGHGQPQHS.

The chain employs TRBV5-1 and TRBJ2-5; 10 bases map to TRBD1. Per germline, CDR1 SGHRS and CDR2 YFSETQ. The ends lost 7 bases at V and 1 base at J; junction bases unmatched: 7. The CDR3 totals 15 residues. CDR3 residues: CASGTGDRGQETQYF. CDR3 nucleotide sequence: TGCGCCAGCGGGACCGGGGACAGGGGCCAAGAGACCCAGTACTTC.

As to this clone: In the same sample, other DNA sequences code for this CDR3. The V call is TRBV9, the J call TRBJ1-2; possible D gene TRBD1, 5 bases. The V end lost 3 bases, the J end lost 8 bases, and 8 bases lay between the germline ends. This CDR3 region has 11 residues. From germline, CDR1 is SGDLS and CDR2 YYNGEE. Here the CDR3 DNA reads TGTGCCAGCAGCGACTACAGGGGCTACACCTTC. Translating it yields CASSDYRGYTF.

This sequence joins TRBV2 and TRBJ1-1, with 9 bases lining up with TRBD1. Per the germline V gene, CDR1 is SNHLY and CDR2 is FYNNEI. V dropped 5 bases and J dropped 4; count of bases not matched to a gene: 8. This CDR3 has 15 residues. The CDR3 loop reads CASSRSGQGSTEAFF. In nucleotides, the CDR3 is TGTGCCAGCAGTCGCTCGGGACAGGGCTCCACTGAAGCTTTCTTT.

The V gene is TRBV19, the J gene TRBJ2-7; TRBD1 agrees at 7 bases. The V gene's germline CDR1 is LNHDA and CDR2 SQIVND (reference sequence). The CDR3 loop spans 15 amino acids. Germline trimming cut 6 bases from V and 0 bases from J; bases unmatched to any gene: 8. In DNA, the CDR3 is TGTGCCAGTAGGCGTACCGGGACAGTCTCCTACGAGCAGTACTTC. Translated, it gives CASRRTGTVSYEQYF.

The chain uses TRBV4-2 and TRBJ2-3, with 9 positions matching TRBD1. After removal of 1 base from V and 0 bases from J, the junction contained 2 bases not matched to a gene. The CDR3 is 16 amino acids. Germline V lookup: CDR1 LGHNA, CDR2 YNFKEQ. In nucleotides, the CDR3 is TGTGCCAGCAGCCAAGGGGACAGGGTAAGCACAGATACGCAGTATTTT. Amino acid sequence: CASSQGDRVSTDTQYF.

Regarding this clone: One end of the junction is discordant with germline, which a read error may explain. The chain carries TRBV4-1 and TRBJ2-3; D is unclear. The CDR3 contains 17 residues. Germline assignment: CDR1 MGHRA and CDR2 YSYEKL. CDR3 nucleotides: TGCGCCAGCCGCCAAGCCTCTCACAGTACTAGCACAGATACGCAGTATTTT. This encodes CASRQASHSTSTDTQYF.

The chain recombines TRBV30 with TRBJ2-7; perhaps TRBD1 as D (6 bases). Trimming removed 5 bases from V and 6 bases from J, with 20 bases in between. This CDR3 comprises 14 residues. Germline CDR1 is GTSNPN and CDR2 is SVGIG (reference sequence). The DNA for the CDR3 is TGTGCCTGGTCCGGGACAAATATTCGGCCCGAGCAGTACTTC. Translated: CAWSGTNIRPEQYF.

The DNA for the CDR3 is TGTGCCACCCGTCTGTCTGACAGGGCCAATCAGCCCCAGCATTTT. It translates to CATRLSDRANQPQHF. The rearrangement links TRBV28 to TRBJ1-5; the match to TRBD1 covers 7 bases. This CDR3 contains 15 residues. The J segment lost 3 bases and the V segment lost 10 bases, leaving 12 bases of the junction unmatched. The germline V gene has CDR1 MDHEN and CDR2 SYDVKM.

A remark on this clone: One junction end disagrees with the germline gene, perhaps due to a read error. The chain links TRBV6-5 to TRBJ2-3; tentative D call: TRBD2 (6 bases). CDR3 size: 13 residues. Germline V gene lookup returns CDR1 MNHEY and CDR2 SVGAGI. The CDR3: CASSGTGTYTQYF. CDR3 sequence (DNA): TGTGCCAGCAGTGGGACTGGCACATATACGCAGTATTTT.

This clone was observed a handful of times. The rearrangement links TRBV25-1 to TRBJ1-2, with 8 bases lining up with TRBD1. This CDR3 comprises 14 residues. Germline V gene sequence: CDR1 MGHDK, CDR2 SYGVNS. V shed 5 bases and J 8 bases; nucleotides not matched to a gene: 10. In DNA form, the CDR3 reads TGTGCCAGCAGTAATTTAGGACAGGGCCGCGGCTACACCTTC. Translation: CASSNLGQGRGYTF.

The chain links TRBV30 to TRBJ2-5; the match to TRBD2 covers 8 bases. Matching the DNA end better, TRBJ2-7 makes the J call doubtful. Germline-derived CDR1 and CDR2 are GTSNPN and SVGIG (reference sequence). This CDR3 is built from 15 residues. CDR3 nucleotide sequence: TGTGCCTGGAGTGTACGAGCGGGAGTAGTTTACGAGCAGTACTTC. It encodes CAWSVRAGVVYEQYF.